A single sample gave rise to the 16 T cell receptor beta chains below, sequenced in a study of yellow fever vaccine responses in identical twins. MiXCR, applied by TCRdb to the RT-PCR reads, yields one record per CDR3 protein. The repertoire holds approximately 20,000 distinct CDR3 sequences, with roughly 75% as singletons. Sequenced material: T cells from blood (PBMCs), unsorted or a sorted subset (not recorded which), taken before or after yellow fever vaccination (not recorded which). These receptors were taken from a woman aged 18-29 years who received the yellow fever vaccine.

V is TRBV10-1 and J is TRBJ1-1, with D tentatively TRBD1 (6 bases). The V end lost 2 bases, the J end lost 11 bases, and 15 bases lay between the germline ends. The CDR3 sequence is 13 residues long. Germline V gene data show CDR1 as WNHNN and CDR2 as SYGVQD (reference sequence). CDR3 nucleotide sequence: TGCGCCAGCAGTGAGACAGGGCGGCTAATGGCTTTCTTT. This codes for CASSETGRLMAFF.

The genes are TRBV28 and TRBJ2-7; no reliable D call. Between the trimmed V and J ends, which lost 4 bases and 3 bases, there was a span of 4 bases. The CDR3 length is 11 residues. Germline values: CDR1 MDHEN, CDR2 SYDVKM. The CDR3 sequence: CASSSHYEQYF. The CDR3 bases are TGTGCCAGCAGTTCTCACTACGAGCAGTACTTC.

This clonotype came up a few times. J is TRBJ2-3 and V is TRBV7-6, with unresolved D. The CDR3 sequence is 15 residues long. Germline CDR1 SGHVS, CDR2 FNYEAQ. Trimming pared 5 bases from V and 4 bases from J, leaving 16 bases between. The CDR3 DNA reads as TGTGCCAGCAGCCCCAGGCTCTCAAAGGCAGATACGCAGTATTTT. Protein sequence: CASSPRLSKADTQYF.

The rearrangement links TRBV10-3 to TRBJ2-1, with D perhaps given as TRBD1 or TRBD2 (5 bases each). The V end was cut by 7 bases, the J end by 5 bases, with 15 bases between. Germline CDR1 reads ENHRY; CDR2 reads SYGVKD. This CDR3 has 14 amino acids. The CDR3 sequence: CAINDRGQDNEQFF. DNA of the CDR3: TGTGCCATCAATGACCGGGGCCAAGACAATGAGCAGTTCTTC.

This rearrangement joins TRBV18 to TRBJ1-1; 7 positions match TRBD1. The germline V gene encodes CDR1 KGHSH and CDR2 LQKENI. With V trimmed by 4 bases and J by 8 bases, 4 bases remained unmatched. This CDR3 region has 12 residues. The CDR3 here is CASSLGTVEAFF. In nucleotides, the CDR3 is TGTGCCAGCTCACTAGGGACAGTAGAAGCTTTCTTT. Using reference TRBV18 and TRBJ1-1 for the parts outside the CDR3, the full variable domain is NAGVMQNPRHLVRRRGQEARLRCSPMKGHSHVYWYRQLPEEGLKFMVYLQKENIIDESGMPKERFSAEFPKEGPSILRIQQVVRGDSAAYFCASSLGTVEAFFGQGTRLTVV.

V is TRBV11-2 and J is TRBJ2-5; no firm D call. V lost 1 base and J lost 1, with 4 bases in between. Looked up from germline, CDR1 is SGHAT and CDR2 is FQNNGV. This CDR3 has 13 amino acids. The CDR3 nucleotides read TGTGCCAGCAGCTTAGTGACCCAAGAGACCCAGTACTTC. This encodes CASSLVTQETQYF. Full variable domain (missing parts from reference TRBV11-2 and TRBJ2-5): EAGVAQSPRYKIIEKRQSVAFWCNPISGHATLYWYQQILGQGPKLLIQFQNNGVVDDSQLPKDRFSAERLKGVDSTLKIQPAKLEDSAVYLCASSLVTQETQYFGPGTRLLVL.

V and J are TRBV9 and TRBJ2-1; 9 nucleotides line up with TRBD1. J was trimmed by 1 base and V by 3 bases; bases with no gene match: 2. Germline V gene lookup returns CDR1 SGDLS and CDR2 YYNGEE. The CDR3 is 15 residues long. The chain's CDR3 is CASSAQGASYNEQFF. The DNA for the CDR3 is TGTGCCAGCAGCGCACAGGGGGCATCCTACAATGAGCAGTTCTTC.

The chain couples TRBV11-3 to TRBJ1-2; D may be TRBD1 (6 bases). The CDR3 extends over 17 amino acids. V was clipped by 5 bases and J by 4 bases, with 23 bases between them. CDR1 is SGHNT, CDR2 YENEEA, per germline. For the CDR3, the DNA is TGTGCCAGCAGCACCCCCCCTGGGACAACTTGGGGCTATGGCTACACCTTC. Its protein product is CASSTPPGTTWGYGYTF.

The CDR3 region is CASSRGESTDTQYF. CDR3 DNA sequence: TGTGCCAGCAGTCGAGGTGAAAGCACAGATACGCAGTATTTT. The chain joins TRBV11-3 to TRBJ2-3, with D hard to call. CDR1 and CDR2 (germline): SGHNT, YENEEA. V was cut by 6 bases and J by 0 bases, with 10 bases left in between. The CDR3 extends over 14 amino acids.

V usage is TRBV6-2 or TRBV6-3 and J usage is TRBJ2-1; D possibly matches TRBD1 or TRBD2 (5 bases each). With 0 bases removed from V and 8 bases from J, the gap between germline ends came to 11 bases. Per the germline V gene, CDR1 is MNHEY and CDR2 is SVGEGT. The CDR3 length is 14 residues. Here the CDR3 DNA reads TGTGCCAGCAGTTACTCAAGGGGTAGCGATGAGCAGTTCTTC. Protein sequence: CASSYSRGSDEQFF.

This CDR3 is CASRWTGINEQFF. CDR3 in DNA: TGTGCCAGCAGATGGACTGGGATCAATGAGCAGTTCTTC. The chain combines TRBV13 with TRBJ2-1; D is perhaps TRBD2 (5 bases). Looked up from germline, CDR1 is PRHDT and CDR2 is FYEKMQ (reference sequence). This CDR3 is 13 amino acids long. Deletions cut 6 bases from V and 6 bases from J, with 12 bases between. The variable domain in full, with the rest retrieved from reference TRBV13 and TRBJ2-1, is AAGVIQSPRHLIKEKRETATLKCYPIPRHDTVYWYQQGPGQDPQFLISFYEKMQSDKGSIPDRFSAQQFSDYHSELNMSSLELGDSALYFCASRWTGINEQFFGPGTRLTVL.

This clonotype has just a few counts. This sequence joins TRBV10-3 and TRBJ1-6; no clear D. Germline-derived CDR1 and CDR2 are ENHRY and SYGVKD. The CDR3 is made up of 16 amino acids. V was clipped by 10 bases and J by 0 bases, with 16 bases between them. The CDR3: CATMTTESSYNSPLHF. The CDR3 DNA follows: TGTGCCACCATGACCACCGAGAGCTCCTATAATTCACCCCTCCACTTT.

The rearrangement uses TRBV29-1 and TRBJ1-1; D is unresolved. CDR1 SQVTM and CDR2 ANQGSEA come from the germline V gene. This CDR3 contains 13 residues. Trimming left V 2 bases short and J 0 bases short, with 7 bases between. CDR3 region: CSVELVLNTEAFF. The CDR3 DNA reads TGCAGCGTTGAATTGGTTCTGAACACTGAAGCTTTCTTT.

CDR3 residues: CASSLGGAPTEAFF. The CDR3 DNA sequence: TGCGCCAGCAGCTTGGGTGGGGCGCCTACTGAAGCTTTCTTT. V gene TRBV5-1 combines with J gene TRBJ1-1; D perhaps matches TRBD1 (5 bases). CDR1 SGHRS and CDR2 YFSETQ come from the germline V gene. V lost 0 bases and J 5 bases, leaving 11 bases between the germline ends. CDR3 length: 14 residues.

The chain links TRBV11-3 to TRBJ2-1; D is ambiguous. Trimming stripped 8 bases from V and 8 bases from J, with 10 bases between. The germline CDR1 and CDR2 sequences are SGHNT and YENEEA. The CDR3 has 11 residues. As DNA, the CDR3 is TGTGCCAGCGCCGTGGGCTATGAGCAGTTCTTC. It specifies CASAVGYEQFF. The whole variable domain, filled in from reference TRBV11-3 and TRBJ2-1, reads EAGVVQSPRYKIIEKKQPVAFWCNPISGHNTLYWYLQNLGQGPELLIRYENEEAVDDSQLPKDRFSAERLKGVDSTLKIQPAELGDSAVYLCASAVGYEQFFGPGTRLTVL.

V gene TRBV2 combines with J gene TRBJ2-1, with 8 bases matching TRBD2. Per germline, CDR1 SNHLY and CDR2 FYNNEI. The CDR3 runs 13 residues. V lost 4 bases, J lost 7 bases, and 3 bases stayed unmatched. The CDR3 bases are TGTGCCAGCAGTGCCCCGGGGGGGAATGAGCAGTTCTTC. Encoded protein: CASSAPGGNEQFF.